This T cell receptor beta chain was retrieved from a study of technical replicates of blood from several donors. TCRdb keeps only in-frame clones here, not all; method: immunoSEQ multiplex PCR. The data contain about 100,000 clones, approximately 94% of them singletons. The CDR3 spans 14 residues. V lost 5 bases and J 5 bases, leaving 13 bases between the germline ends. The germline V gene has CDR1 LNHDA and CDR2 SQIVND (reference sequence). Material for sequencing was T cells isolated from PBMCs. The chain employs TRBV19 and TRBJ2-1; no firm D call. This receptor was obtained from a human donor in good health. The DNA of the CDR3 is TGTGCCAGTAGTCCGTTCTCGGTGAACAATGAGCAGTTCTTC. Residues: CASSPFSVNNEQFF. Variable domain in full (rest from reference TRBV19 and TRBJ2-1): DGGITQSPKYLFRKEGQNVTLSCEQNLNHDAMYWYRQDPGQGLRLIYYSQIVNDFQKGDIAEGYSVSREKKESFPLTVTSAQKNPTAFYLCASSPFSVNNEQFFGPGTRLTVL.